One sample yielded the 21 T cell receptor beta chains listed below, sequenced in a study of T cell responses to AZD1222 COVID-19 vaccine. Profiled with immunoSEQ multiplex PCR; TCRdb holds only in-frame clones, not every one. The data hold fewer than 250,000 clones, with more than 85% observed a single time. Material: peripheral blood, obtained on day 0 of MenACWY control vaccination. The receptors derive from an adult in good health.

The chain combines TRBV4-2 with TRBJ2-7, with 7 bases that match TRBD1. V lost 4 bases, J lost 3 bases, and 9 bases stayed unmatched. Germline V gives CDR1 LGHNA, CDR2 YNFKEQ. The CDR3 spans 15 residues. The CDR3 here is CASSLKGAGDYEQYF. CDR3 coding DNA: TGTGCCAGCAGCCTCAAGGGGGCAGGGGACTACGAGCAGTACTTC.

This rearrangement joins TRBV29-1 to TRBJ1-2; D is unclear. The CDR3 extends over 13 amino acids. Trimming shortened V by 3 bases and J by 2 bases, and 10 bases separated the two germline ends. Germline values: CDR1 SQVTM, CDR2 ANQGSEA. This CDR3 is CSVDEHWNYGYTF. CDR3 in DNA: TGCAGCGTTGACGAACACTGGAACTATGGCTACACCTTC.

This clone was counted a single time. This chain joins TRBV18 and TRBJ1-2; possible D gene TRBD1, 6 bases. Germline-derived CDR1 and CDR2 are KGHSH and LQKENI. The CDR3 runs to 15 residues. Trimming took 3 bases from V and 4 from J, leaving 15 bases between them. In DNA form, the CDR3 reads TGTGCCAGCTCACCTCAAGGGGGTGGCGTCTATGGCTACACCTTC. Translated, it gives CASSPQGGGVYGYTF.

The chain carries TRBV28 and TRBJ1-5; the D is unclear. The CDR3 loop spans 15 amino acids. Trimming left V 8 bases short and J 6 bases short, with 20 bases between. Germline CDR1 reads MDHEN; CDR2 reads SYDVKM. The CDR3 DNA reads as TGTGCCAGCTGCACCGGGTCCTCTCCAAGTCAGCCCCAGCATTTT. Its translation: CASCTGSSPSQPQHF.

The CDR3 reads CASSLDKVLNEKLFF. The CDR3 coding sequence is TGTGCCAGCAGTCTTGATAAGGTCCTGAATGAAAAACTGTTTTTT. The gene calls are TRBV7-9 and TRBJ1-4; D unclear. Trimming removed 6 bases from V and 5 bases from J, with 16 bases in between. In germline, CDR1 is SEHNR, CDR2 FQNEAQ (reference sequence). This CDR3 spans 15 amino acids.

This clone appeared once. CDR3 coding DNA: TGTGCCAGCAGCGTAGGGCCCAGGGGTACCACCGGGGAGCTGTTTTTT. This encodes CASSVGPRGTTGELFF. The chain couples TRBV9 to TRBJ2-2, with D possibly TRBD1 on 6 matching bases. From germline, CDR1 is SGDLS and CDR2 YYNGEE. The V and J ends lost 0 bases and 4 bases respectively, with 13 bases between them. The length of the CDR3 is 16 residues.

For the CDR3, the DNA is TGTGCCAGCAGTTACACAAGACAGGGGGGAGCTTTCTTT. This translates into CASSYTRQGGAFF. The gene calls are TRBV6-5 and TRBJ1-1, with 9 bases lining up with TRBD1. V lost 2 bases, J lost 10 bases, and 5 bases stayed unmatched. The germline V gene encodes CDR1 MNHEY and CDR2 SVGAGI. The CDR3 is 13 amino acids.

This chain links TRBV7-2 with TRBJ2-3; D is possibly TRBD2 (5 bases). The CDR3 spans 12 residues. Germline V CDR1 and CDR2: SGHTA, FQGNSA. V was clipped by 6 bases and J by 4 bases, with 8 bases between them. CDR3 residues: CASRSSADTQYF. In DNA form, the CDR3 reads TGTGCCAGCAGAAGTAGCGCAGATACGCAGTATTTT.

V gene TRBV14 combines with J gene TRBJ1-1, with 7 bases that match TRBD1. With V trimmed by 1 base and J by 6 bases, 5 bases remained unmatched. The CDR3 consists of 14 residues. Germline V lookup: CDR1 SGHDN, CDR2 FVKESK. As DNA, the CDR3 is TGTGCCAGCAGCCAAGGGGGAGGGGGCTCTGAAGCTTTCTTT. Translating gives CASSQGGGGSEAFF.

This clone was recorded once. This chain uses TRBV24-1 with TRBJ1-6; no firm D call. The CDR3 length is 22 residues. Germline V gene sequence: CDR1 KGHDR, CDR2 SFDVKD. Trimming took 5 bases from V and 0 from J, leaving 28 bases between them. CDR3 nucleotide sequence: TGTGCCACCAGTGCCCCTCATGGTTCCGCGACCCTTCTTAGCTCCTATAATTCACCCCTCCACTTT. Translating gives CATSAPHGSATLLSSYNSPLHF.

Only a few counts were recorded for this clone. This chain connects TRBV6-5 to TRBJ1-1; possibly TRBD1 for D (5 bases). The length of the CDR3 is 13 residues. Germline V gene lookup returns CDR1 MNHEY and CDR2 SVGAGI. V was shortened by 5 bases and J by 6 bases, with 13 bases between the two germline ends. Here the CDR3 reads CASSMQGIAEAFF. The CDR3 region has the DNA TGTGCCAGCAGTATGCAGGGCATCGCTGAAGCTTTCTTT.

V and J are TRBV28 and TRBJ1-3, with unresolved D. The CDR3 is made up of 16 amino acids. Between the trimmed V and J ends, which lost 3 bases and 2 bases, there was a span of 14 bases. Per germline, CDR1 MDHEN and CDR2 SYDVKM. Written as DNA, the CDR3 is TGTGCCAGCAGTTTGGAATTTGGCCATACTGGAAACACCATATATTTT. Translating gives CASSLEFGHTGNTIYF.

The chain couples TRBV5-1 to TRBJ1-4; 7 bases fit TRBD1. CDR1 is SGHRS and CDR2 is YFSETQ in the germline V gene. V shed 7 bases, J shed 0 bases, and the junction held 6 bases outside the gene matches. The CDR3 runs to 15 residues. The CDR3 sequence is CASRQGQATNEKLFF. The CDR3 nucleotides are TGCGCCAGCCGACAGGGACAAGCAACTAATGAAAAACTGTTTTTT.

This clone was detected once. The chain is built from TRBV19 and TRBJ1-2, with D possibly TRBD1 on 5 matching bases. With 9 bases removed from V and 8 bases from J, the gap between germline ends came to 16 bases. This CDR3 has 12 residues. The germline gives CDR1 LNHDA, CDR2 SQIVND (reference sequence). CDR3 in DNA: TGTGCCAGCCTCCAGGGAGCGTCCGGCTACACCTTC. Translation gives CASLQGASGYTF.

This clone was seen once. CDR3 residues: CASGLREPQHF. CDR3 coding DNA: TGTGCTAGTGGTTTGAGGGAGCCCCAGCATTTT. The chain couples TRBV12-5 to TRBJ1-5; D gene ambiguous. Per germline, CDR1 LGHNT and CDR2 FRNRAP. V was pared by 2 bases and J by 8 bases, with 4 bases between. There are 11 residues in the CDR3.

This clone was detected once. V gene TRBV19 combines with J gene TRBJ2-5, with 7 bases lining up with TRBD2. This CDR3 has 15 amino acids. CDR1 and CDR2 from the germline V gene are LNHDA and SQIVND (reference sequence). After removal of 6 bases from V and 4 bases from J, the junction contained 11 bases not matched to a gene. The CDR3 nucleotides read TGTGCCAGTAGGGCCGGGGACTATCAGGGAGAGACCCAGTACTTC. This codes for CASRAGDYQGETQYF.

This rearrangement joins TRBV12-3 or TRBV12-4 to TRBJ1-5; 8 bases match TRBD1. The CDR3 loop spans 13 amino acids. V was clipped by 6 bases and J by 5 bases; unmatched bases: 3. The CDR3 DNA is TGTGCCAGCAGGGGACAGGTTGATCAGCCCCAGCATTTT. Protein sequence: CASRGQVDQPQHF.

The chain uses TRBV28 and TRBJ2-1; D unresolved. The V end was cut by 2 bases, the J end by 4 bases, with 9 bases between. The CDR3 extends over 14 amino acids. Per the germline V gene, CDR1 is MDHEN and CDR2 is SYDVKM. Written as DNA, the CDR3 is TGTGCCAGCAGTTTAGTTGCAGAGTACAATGAGCAGTTCTTC. It codes for CASSLVAEYNEQFF.

In the case of this clone: The same CDR3 is also encoded by other DNA sequences in this sample. DNA for the CDR3: TGTGCCAGCTCACCCGGACAGTCGAACACCGGGGAGCTGTTTTTT. This codes for CASSPGQSNTGELFF. This sequence joins TRBV18 and TRBJ2-2; the D gene is possibly TRBD1 (6 bases). Germline CDR1 and CDR2: KGHSH and LQKENI. The V and J ends lost 3 bases and 0 bases respectively, with 8 bases between them. This CDR3 comprises 15 residues. The entire variable domain, with the rest obtained from reference TRBV18 and TRBJ2-2, is as follows: NAGVMQNPRHLVRRRGQEARLRCSPMKGHSHVYWYRQLPEEGLKFMVYLQKENIIDESGMPKERFSAEFPKEGPSILRIQQVVRGDSAAYFCASSPGQSNTGELFFGEGSRLTVL.

This chain joins TRBV7-2 and TRBJ2-5, with D possibly being TRBD2 (6 bases). Germline-derived CDR1 and CDR2 are SGHTA and FQGNSA. The length of the CDR3 is 13 residues. V was clipped by 1 base and J by 3 bases, with 6 bases between them. CDR3 bases: TGTGCCAGCAGCTTAGGGGGGGAAGAGACCCAGTACTTC. It codes for CASSLGGEETQYF. Variable domain in full (rest from reference TRBV7-2 and TRBJ2-5): GAGVSQSPSNKVTEKGKDVELRCDPISGHTALYWYRQSLGQGLEFLIYFQGNSAPDKSGLPSDRFSAERTGGSVSTLTIQRTQQEDSAVYLCASSLGGEETQYFGPGTRLLVL.

The rearrangement links TRBV19 to TRBJ1-4, with D perhaps TRBD1 (6 bases). CDR3 length: 13 amino acids. Between the trimmed V and J ends, which lost 8 bases and 5 bases, there was a span of 12 bases. Germline V CDR1 and CDR2: LNHDA, SQIVND (reference sequence). The CDR3 nucleotides are TGTGCCAGTGGCAGGGGTGGAAATGAAAAACTGTTTTTT. Protein product: CASGRGGNEKLFF.